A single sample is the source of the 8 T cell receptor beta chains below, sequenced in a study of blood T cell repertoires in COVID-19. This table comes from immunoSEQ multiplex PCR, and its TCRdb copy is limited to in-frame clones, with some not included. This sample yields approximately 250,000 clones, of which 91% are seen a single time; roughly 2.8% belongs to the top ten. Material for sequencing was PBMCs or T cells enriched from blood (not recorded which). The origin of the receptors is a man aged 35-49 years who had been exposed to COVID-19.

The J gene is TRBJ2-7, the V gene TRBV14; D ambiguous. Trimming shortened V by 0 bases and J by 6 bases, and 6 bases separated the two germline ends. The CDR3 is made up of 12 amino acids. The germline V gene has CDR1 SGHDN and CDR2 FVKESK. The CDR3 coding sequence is TGTGCCAGCAGCCAAGATTACGGCGAGCAGTACTTC. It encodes CASSQDYGEQYF.

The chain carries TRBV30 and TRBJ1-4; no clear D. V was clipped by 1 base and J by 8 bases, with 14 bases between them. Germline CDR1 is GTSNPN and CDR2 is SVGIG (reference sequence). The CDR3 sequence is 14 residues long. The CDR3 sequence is CAWSGRLTPEKLFF. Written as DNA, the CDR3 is TGTGCCTGGAGTGGTCGACTCACCCCCGAAAAACTGTTTTTT.

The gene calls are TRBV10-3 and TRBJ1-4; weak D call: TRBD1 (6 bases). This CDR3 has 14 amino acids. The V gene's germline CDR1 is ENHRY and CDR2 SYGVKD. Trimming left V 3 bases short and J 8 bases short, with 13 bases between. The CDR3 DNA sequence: TGTGCCATCAGTGATCGATCAGGGGACGAAAAACTGTTTTTT. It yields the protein CAISDRSGDEKLFF.

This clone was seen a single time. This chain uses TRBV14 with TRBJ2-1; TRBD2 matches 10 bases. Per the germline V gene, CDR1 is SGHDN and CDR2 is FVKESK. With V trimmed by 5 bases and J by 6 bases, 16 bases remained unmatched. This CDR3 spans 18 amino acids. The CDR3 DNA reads TGTGCCAGCAGCACAAGAGGCCGGGCTAGCGGGAGTTCCAATGAGCAGTTCTTC. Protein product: CASSTRGRASGSSNEQFF. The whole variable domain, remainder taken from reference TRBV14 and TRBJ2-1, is EAGVTQFPSHSVIEKGQTVTLRCDPISGHDNLYWYRRVMGKEIKFLLHFVKESKQDESGMPNNRFLAERTGGTYSTLKVQPAELEDSGVYFCASSTRGRASGSSNEQFFGPGTRLTVL.

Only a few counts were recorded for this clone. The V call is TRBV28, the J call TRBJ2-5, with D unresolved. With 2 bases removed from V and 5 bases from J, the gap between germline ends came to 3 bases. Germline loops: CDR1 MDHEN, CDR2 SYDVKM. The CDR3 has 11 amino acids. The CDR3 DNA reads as TGTGCCAGCAGTTTACTGGAGACCCAGTACTTC. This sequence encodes CASSLLETQYF.

The CDR3 sequence: CASRSSTDTQYF. CDR3 nucleotides: TGTGCCAGCAGATCCTCCACAGATACGCAGTATTTT. V and J are TRBV27 and TRBJ2-3; D uncertain. Trimming removed 6 bases at V and 2 bases at J, with 6 bases between. The germline V gene encodes CDR1 MNHEY and CDR2 SMNVEV (reference sequence). This CDR3 has 12 amino acids.

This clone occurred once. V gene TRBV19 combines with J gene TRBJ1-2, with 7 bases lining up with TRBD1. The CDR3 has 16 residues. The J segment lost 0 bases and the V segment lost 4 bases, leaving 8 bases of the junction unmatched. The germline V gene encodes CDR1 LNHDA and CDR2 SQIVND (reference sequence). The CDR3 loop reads CASSTRGQAPNYGYTF. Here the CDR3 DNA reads TGTGCCAGTAGTACCAGAGGACAGGCCCCTAACTATGGCTACACCTTC.

This CDR3 is CAIRKQGEVTDTQYF. The CDR3 DNA reads as TGTGCCATCAGAAAACAGGGAGAGGTAACAGATACGCAGTATTTT. V usage is TRBV10-3 and J usage is TRBJ2-3; D perhaps matches TRBD1 (6 bases). The CDR3 has 15 amino acids. The V end lost 6 bases, the J end lost 3 bases, and 16 bases lay between the germline ends. Per the germline V gene, CDR1 is ENHRY and CDR2 is SYGVKD.